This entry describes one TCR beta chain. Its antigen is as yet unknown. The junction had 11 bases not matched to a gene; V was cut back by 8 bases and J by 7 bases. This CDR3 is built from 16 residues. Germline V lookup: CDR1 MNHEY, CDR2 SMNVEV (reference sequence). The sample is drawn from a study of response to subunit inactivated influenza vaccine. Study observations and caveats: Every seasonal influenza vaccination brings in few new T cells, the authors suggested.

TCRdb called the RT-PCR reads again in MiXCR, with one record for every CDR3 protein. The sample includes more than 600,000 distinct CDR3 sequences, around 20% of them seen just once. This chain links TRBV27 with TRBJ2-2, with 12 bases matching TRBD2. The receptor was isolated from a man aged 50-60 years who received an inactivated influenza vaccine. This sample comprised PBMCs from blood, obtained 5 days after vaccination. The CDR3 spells CASGTPSGRAIGELFF. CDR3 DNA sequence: TGTGCCAGCGGAACTCCTAGCGGGAGGGCCATCGGGGAGCTGTTTTTT.